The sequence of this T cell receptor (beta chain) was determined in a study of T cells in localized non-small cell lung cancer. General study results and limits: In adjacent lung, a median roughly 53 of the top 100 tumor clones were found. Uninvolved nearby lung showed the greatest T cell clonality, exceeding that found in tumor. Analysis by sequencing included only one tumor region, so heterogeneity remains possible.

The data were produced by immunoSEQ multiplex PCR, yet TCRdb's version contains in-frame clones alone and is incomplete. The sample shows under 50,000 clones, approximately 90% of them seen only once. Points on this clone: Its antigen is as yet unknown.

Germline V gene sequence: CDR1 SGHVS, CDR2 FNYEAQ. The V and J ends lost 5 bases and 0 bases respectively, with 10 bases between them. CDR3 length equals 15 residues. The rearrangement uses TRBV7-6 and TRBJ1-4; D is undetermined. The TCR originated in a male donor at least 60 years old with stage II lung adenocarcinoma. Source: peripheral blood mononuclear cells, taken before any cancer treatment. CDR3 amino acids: CASSANSATNEKLFF. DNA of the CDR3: TGTGCCAGCAGCGCGAACAGTGCAACTAATGAAAAACTGTTTTTT.